The next 30 T cell receptor beta chains were all read from a single sample in a study of cytomegalovirus exposure and HLA in healthy donors. PCR used 60 Vbeta primers and 13 Jbeta primers. Sequencing used immunoSEQ multiplex PCR; TCRdb keeps in-frame clones, though not all of them. The sample lists 90,000 to 130,000 clones; around three quarters were seen once. The sequenced sample was PBMCs. Receptors originate from a young woman in good health and CMV-seronegative.

This clone came up once. This chain uses TRBV7-9 with TRBJ1-5, with D perhaps matching TRBD1 (6 bases). Germline V gene lookup returns CDR1 SEHNR and CDR2 FQNEAQ (reference sequence). V was shortened by 4 bases and J by 5 bases, with 12 bases between the two germline ends. The CDR3 consists of 14 residues. CDR3 in DNA: TGTGCCAGCAGCTCTGGACAGCTCCATCAGCCCCAGCATTTT. This translates into CASSSGQLHQPQHF.

This chain connects TRBV30 to TRBJ2-5; 10 nucleotides line up with TRBD1. Judging by the DNA end, TRBJ2-7 fits better; the J call may be wrong. The CDR3 contains 12 residues. The V gene's germline CDR1 is GTSNPN and CDR2 SVGIG (reference sequence). Here the CDR3 DNA reads TGTGCCTGGAGTGGGACAGGGGGCGAGCAGTACTTC. Protein sequence: CAWSGTGGEQYF.

This clone turned up a few times. The CDR3: CASSFAREALEQYF. The CDR3 region has the DNA TGCGCCAGCAGCTTCGCCAGGGAGGCTCTCGAGCAGTACTTC. V usage is TRBV5-1 and J usage is TRBJ2-7, with D possibly matching TRBD2 (6 bases). Trimming pared 2 bases from V and 6 bases from J, leaving 15 bases between. CDR1 and CDR2 from the germline V gene are SGHRS and YFSETQ. This CDR3 is built from 14 residues.

This clone was counted a few times. The chain couples TRBV28 to TRBJ2-2, with TRBD2 identical over 15 bases. V gave up 7 bases and J gave up 6 bases; unmatched junction bases: 15. Germline CDR1 reads MDHEN; CDR2 reads SYDVKM. The CDR3 sequence is 19 residues long. The chain's CDR3 is CASNLRTSGRVLDPGELFF. The CDR3 coding sequence is TGTGCCAGCAATCTCAGGACTAGCGGGAGGGTCTTAGACCCCGGGGAGCTGTTTTTT.

The CDR3 bases are TGTGCCAGCAGCTTACTTTTGGCAGAGGCTAACTATGGCTACACCTTC. Translation gives CASSLLLAEANYGYTF. The V and J genes are TRBV7-9 and TRBJ1-2; D remains ambiguous. Trimming removed 2 bases from V and 0 bases from J, with 13 bases in between. Germline CDR1 is SEHNR and CDR2 is FQNEAQ (reference sequence). The CDR3 runs to 16 residues. Looking up the rest from reference TRBV7-9 and TRBJ1-2 gives the full variable domain: DTGVSQNPRHKITKRGQNVTFRCDPISEHNRLYWYRQTLGQGPEFLTYFQNEAQLEKSRLLSDRFSAERPKGSFSTLEIQRTEQGDSAMYLCASSLLLAEANYGYTFGSGTRLTVV.

This chain connects TRBV15 to TRBJ2-7; the match to TRBD2 covers 7 bases. This CDR3 is 15 amino acids long. V trimming: 0 bases; J trimming: 4 bases; junction bases outside the gene matches: 6. CDR1 is LNHNV, CDR2 YYDKDF, per germline (reference sequence). CDR3 in DNA: TGTGCCACCAGCAGAGATCTAGCGGCCGTTTACGAGCAGTACTTC. Translated, it gives CATSRDLAAVYEQYF.

A single count supports this clone. This chain joins TRBV4-1 and TRBJ1-1, with 12 bases matching TRBD1. V lost 4 bases, J lost 0 bases, and 3 bases stayed unmatched. CDR1 is MGHRA, CDR2 YSYEKL, per germline. This CDR3 has 16 residues. The CDR3 DNA is TGCGCCAGCAGCCTTGGGACAGGGGGCTTGAACACTGAAGCTTTCTTT. Translated: CASSLGTGGLNTEAFF.

The chain couples TRBV5-1 to TRBJ2-7; TRBD1 might be the D (6 bases). V lost 4 bases, J lost 5 bases, and 10 bases lay in between. There are 12 residues in the CDR3. Germline V gene lookup returns CDR1 SGHRS and CDR2 YFSETQ. The CDR3 reads CASSLTGNEQYF. The CDR3 DNA follows: TGCGCCAGCAGCCTGACAGGTAACGAGCAGTACTTC.

The chain employs TRBV28 and TRBJ2-7, with 8 nucleotides matching TRBD1. The CDR3 runs 12 residues. J was trimmed by 3 bases and V by 6 bases; bases with no gene match: 1. Germline assignment: CDR1 MDHEN and CDR2 SYDVKM. As DNA, the CDR3 is TGTGCCAGCAGAACAGGGGGCTACGAGCAGTACTTC. Encoded protein: CASRTGGYEQYF.

The chain has TRBV7-8 and TRBJ1-4; the match to TRBD1 covers 7 bases. V lost 5 bases, J lost 4 bases, and 4 bases stayed unmatched. The CDR3 contains 14 residues. From germline, CDR1 is SGHVS and CDR2 FQNEAQ. The CDR3 DNA reads TGTGCCAGCAGCGACAGGGTAGTTAATGAAAAACTGTTTTTT. This gives the protein CASSDRVVNEKLFF.

The genes are TRBV18 and TRBJ2-2; TRBD2 is a possible D gene (5 bases). The CDR3 has 15 amino acids. The germline gives CDR1 KGHSH, CDR2 LQKENI. Trimming left V 0 bases short and J 1 base short, with 6 bases between. DNA for the CDR3: TGTGCCAGCTCACCACCTCGGGGGAACACCGGGGAGCTGTTTTTT. This codes for CASSPPRGNTGELFF.

V gene TRBV20-1 combines with J gene TRBJ2-1, with TRBD2 as a possible D gene (5 bases). This CDR3 comprises 11 residues. V was shortened by 6 bases and J by 10 bases, with 13 bases between the two germline ends. Germline V lookup: CDR1 DFQATT, CDR2 SNEGSKA (reference sequence). The CDR3 region has the DNA TGCAGTGCCCACGGACTGAGCGAGCAGTTCTTC. This encodes CSAHGLSEQFF.

Only one count was recorded for this clone. The chain recombines TRBV28 with TRBJ1-2; 8 bases agree with TRBD1. The CDR3 is made up of 14 amino acids. The V gene's germline CDR1 is MDHEN and CDR2 SYDVKM. The ends lost 2 bases at V and 2 bases at J; junction bases unmatched: 1. The CDR3 sequence is CASSLRQGNYGYTF. The CDR3 nucleotides read TGTGCCAGCAGTTTACGACAGGGGAACTATGGCTACACCTTC.

This clone was counted once. The chain combines TRBV4-2 with TRBJ2-7; 7 bases fit TRBD2. The CDR3 is 16 residues long. From germline, CDR1 is LGHNA and CDR2 YNFKEQ. The V segment lost 0 bases and the J segment 3 bases; nucleotides outside the gene matches: 8. CDR3 sequence (DNA): TGTGCCAGCAGCCAAGATCGGCCTAGCGGACTCTACGAGCAGTACTTC. As protein: CASSQDRPSGLYEQYF.

V is TRBV7-9 and J is TRBJ2-2; the D gene is possibly TRBD1 (6 bases). Trimming pared 4 bases from V and 5 bases from J, leaving 11 bases between. Germline V lookup: CDR1 SEHNR, CDR2 FQNEAQ (reference sequence). The CDR3 runs to 14 residues. CDR3 sequence reads: CASSSTQGTGELFF. Here the CDR3 DNA reads TGTGCCAGCAGCTCGACACAGGGTACCGGGGAGCTGTTTTTT.

The chain uses TRBV2 and TRBJ2-2; TRBD1 matches 8 bases. Germline loops: CDR1 SNHLY, CDR2 FYNNEI. V shed 6 bases, J shed 5 bases, and the junction held 8 bases outside the gene matches. The CDR3 is 15 residues long. The CDR3 nucleotides read TGTGCCAGCAGCTTACGACAGGGGATGACCGGGGAGCTGTTTTTT. This sequence encodes CASSLRQGMTGELFF.

The genes are TRBV5-1 and TRBJ2-7; 9 nucleotides line up with TRBD2. V lost 4 bases and J lost 4; bases outside the gene matches: 21. Germline V lookup: CDR1 SGHRS, CDR2 YFSETQ. This CDR3 region has 19 residues. The CDR3 protein is CASSLTGTSSSITTYEQYF. The CDR3 region has the DNA TGCGCCAGCAGCCTCACCGGGACTAGCTCGTCTATCACTACTTACGAGCAGTACTTC.

The chain is built from TRBV7-8 and TRBJ2-7, with a possible D match to TRBD2 (6 bases). The CDR3 totals 11 residues. Germline V gives CDR1 SGHVS, CDR2 FQNEAQ. Trimming left V 3 bases short and J 6 bases short, with 6 bases between. In DNA form, the CDR3 reads TGTGCCAGCAGCTTCGGGAGCGAGCAGTACTTC. Protein: CASSFGSEQYF.

There are a few counts of this clone. V usage is TRBV5-4 and J usage is TRBJ1-1; perhaps TRBD1 as D (6 bases). V dropped 4 bases and J dropped 5 bases, with 15 bases sitting between them. The germline V gene encodes CDR1 SGHNT and CDR2 YYREEE (reference sequence). The CDR3 covers 14 residues. For the CDR3, the DNA is TGTGCCAGCAGCCGGGGACAATTCGAAACTGAAGCTTTCTTT. Amino acid sequence: CASSRGQFETEAFF. The variable domain in full, completed from reference TRBV5-4 and TRBJ1-1, reads ETGVTQSPTHLIKTRGQQVTLRCSSQSGHNTVSWYQQALGQGPQFIFQYYREEENGRGNFPPRFSGLQFPNYSSELNVNALELDDSALYLCASSRGQFETEAFFGQGTRLTVV.

The chain combines TRBV11-2 with TRBJ2-5; D gene unclear. The CDR3 length is 12 residues. CDR1 is SGHAT, CDR2 FQNNGV, per germline. V was shortened by 5 bases and J by 3 bases, with 7 bases between the two germline ends. The CDR3 spells CASSDEEETQYF. DNA for the CDR3: TGTGCCAGCAGCGATGAGGAAGAGACCCAGTACTTC. The whole variable domain, remainder taken from reference TRBV11-2 and TRBJ2-5, is EAGVAQSPRYKIIEKRQSVAFWCNPISGHATLYWYQQILGQGPKLLIQFQNNGVVDDSQLPKDRFSAERLKGVDSTLKIQPAKLEDSAVYLCASSDEEETQYFGPGTRLLVL.

The chain uses TRBV4-2 and TRBJ1-1, with a possible D match to TRBD1 (6 bases). V was pared by 1 base and J by 1 base, with 10 bases between. This CDR3 contains 15 residues. The germline V gene has CDR1 LGHNA and CDR2 YNFKEQ. Here the CDR3 DNA reads TGTGCCAGCAGCCAAGGACAGGAGAGGAACACTGAAGCTTTCTTT. This codes for CASSQGQERNTEAFF.

This chain connects TRBV6-5 to TRBJ2-3; possible D gene TRBD2, 7 bases. Per the germline V gene, CDR1 is MNHEY and CDR2 is SVGAGI. The CDR3 contains 15 residues. Deletions cut 6 bases from V and 3 bases from J, with 16 bases between. The CDR3 region is CASRDRGAVTDTQYF. CDR3 sequence (DNA): TGTGCCAGCAGAGATCGGGGGGCCGTGACAGATACGCAGTATTTT.

This clone was seen only once. This chain joins TRBV16 and TRBJ1-1, with D possibly matching TRBD1 (6 bases). This CDR3 comprises 15 residues. CDR1 and CDR2 (germline): KGHSY, FQNENV. Trimming shortened V by 0 bases and J by 8 bases, and 16 bases separated the two germline ends. Written as DNA, the CDR3 is TGTGCCAGCAGCCAATCCCAAGGACAGCCGTACGAAGCTTTCTTT. Translated, it gives CASSQSQGQPYEAFF.

This chain links TRBV4-1 with TRBJ1-1, with D maybe TRBD1 (5 bases). The CDR3 is made up of 17 amino acids. V was shortened by 1 base and J by 0 bases, with 15 bases between the two germline ends. Germline values: CDR1 MGHRA, CDR2 YSYEKL. In DNA form, the CDR3 reads TGCGCCAGCAGCCAAGGTGGGGCTAGAATTCTGAACACTGAAGCTTTCTTT. Translation gives CASSQGGARILNTEAFF.

V and J are TRBV5-4 and TRBJ1-6, with a weak D call TRBD1 (5 bases). CDR3 length: 13 amino acids. Germline values: CDR1 SGHNT, CDR2 YYREEE (reference sequence). V lost 2 bases and J lost 6, with 6 bases in between. As DNA, the CDR3 is TGTGCCAGCAGCTTTGGGGCTAATTCACCCCTCCACTTT. It codes for CASSFGANSPLHF.

Concerning this clone itself: Its ends do not fully match the called genes, so a read error is possible. The chain couples TRBV7-7 to TRBJ2-3, with 8 bases fitting TRBD1. This CDR3 comprises 15 residues. Germline V lookup: CDR1 SSHAT, CDR2 FNYEAQ (reference sequence). The CDR3 DNA follows: TGTGCTAGCAGCCCCGGACAGGGAAGCACAGATACGCAGTATTTT. Encoded protein: CASSPGQGSTDTQYF. The complete variable domain, with remaining parts taken from reference TRBV7-7 and TRBJ2-3, reads GAGVSQSPRYKVTKRGQDVTLRCDPISSHATLYWYQQALGQGPEFLTYFNYEAQPDKSGLPSDRFSAERPEGSISTLTIQRTEQRDSAMYRCASSPGQGSTDTQYFGPGTRLTVL.

In this sample, this clone turned up a few times. This chain joins TRBV2 and TRBJ2-1; TRBD1 aligns across 8 bases. The CDR3 sequence is 15 residues long. The germline V gene has CDR1 SNHLY and CDR2 FYNNEI. Trimming removed 6 bases from V and 4 bases from J; junction bases left unmatched: 8. The CDR3 sequence is CASRETGGPYNEQFF. The CDR3 coding sequence is TGTGCCAGCAGGGAAACAGGGGGACCTTACAATGAGCAGTTCTTC. Combining the CDR3 with reference TRBV2 and TRBJ2-1 gives the whole variable domain EPEVTQTPSHQVTQMGQEVILRCVPISNHLYFYWYRQILGQKVEFLVSFYNNEISEKSEIFDDQFSVERPDGSNFTLKIRSTKLEDSAMYFCASRETGGPYNEQFFGPGTRLTVL.

In DNA, the CDR3 is TGTGCCAGCAGGACAGGGGGCTGGACTGAAGCTTTCTTT. Its translation is CASRTGGWTEAFF. The chain links TRBV28 to TRBJ1-1; 10 bases are shared with TRBD1. CDR1 is MDHEN, CDR2 SYDVKM, per germline. With V trimmed by 6 bases and J by 5 bases, 3 bases remained unmatched. The CDR3 runs 13 residues.

The table lists this clone with a count of one. The V and J genes are TRBV5-4 and TRBJ2-2, with TRBD2 as a possible D gene (6 bases). V shed 3 bases and J shed 6 bases, with 18 bases lying between them. CDR3 length: 16 residues. Germline loops: CDR1 SGHNT, CDR2 YYREEE (reference sequence). CDR3 DNA sequence: TGTGCCAGCAGCTCGGGGGTCGGTTCCGTCGCCGGGGAGCTGTTTTTT. It is translated as CASSSGVGSVAGELFF.

V is TRBV30 and J is TRBJ1-5; 8 bases map to TRBD1. Germline V gene sequence: CDR1 GTSNPN, CDR2 SVGIG (reference sequence). The CDR3 has 14 amino acids. V trimming: 1 base; J trimming: 7 bases; junction bases outside the gene matches: 6. The CDR3 DNA follows: TGTGCCTGGAGTGGGACAGGGATCGGCCAGCCCCAGCATTTT. Its protein product is CAWSGTGIGQPQHF.